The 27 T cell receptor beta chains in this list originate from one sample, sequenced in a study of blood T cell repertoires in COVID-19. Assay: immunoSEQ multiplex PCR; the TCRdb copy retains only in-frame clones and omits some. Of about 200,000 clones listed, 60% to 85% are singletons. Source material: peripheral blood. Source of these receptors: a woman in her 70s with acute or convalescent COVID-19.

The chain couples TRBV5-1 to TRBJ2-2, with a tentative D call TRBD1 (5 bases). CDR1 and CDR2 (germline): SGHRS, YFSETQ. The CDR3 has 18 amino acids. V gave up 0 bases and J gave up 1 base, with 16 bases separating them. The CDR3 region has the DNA TGCGCCAGCAGCTTGGAAGGCTTAAGGGGTTTGAACACCGGGGAGCTGTTTTTT. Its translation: CASSLEGLRGLNTGELFF.

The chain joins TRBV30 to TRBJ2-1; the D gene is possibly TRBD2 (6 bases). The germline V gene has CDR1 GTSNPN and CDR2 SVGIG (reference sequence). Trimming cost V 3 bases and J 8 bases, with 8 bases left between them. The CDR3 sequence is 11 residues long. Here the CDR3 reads CAWSASDEQFF. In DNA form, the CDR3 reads TGTGCCTGGAGCGCTAGCGATGAGCAGTTCTTC.

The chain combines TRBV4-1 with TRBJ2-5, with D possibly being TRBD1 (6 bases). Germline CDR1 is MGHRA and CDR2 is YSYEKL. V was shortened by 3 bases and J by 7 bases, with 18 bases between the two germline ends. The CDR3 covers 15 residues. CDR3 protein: CASSQGPTQGGTQYF. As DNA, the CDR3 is TGCGCCAGCAGCCAGGGACCTACCCAAGGGGGGACCCAGTACTTC.

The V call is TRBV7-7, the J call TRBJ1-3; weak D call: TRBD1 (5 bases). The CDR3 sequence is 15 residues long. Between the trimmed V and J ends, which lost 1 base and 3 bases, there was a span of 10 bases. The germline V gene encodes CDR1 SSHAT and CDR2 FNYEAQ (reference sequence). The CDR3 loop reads CASSLGPGNGNTIYF. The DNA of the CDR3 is TGTGCCAGCAGCTTAGGTCCAGGGAATGGAAACACCATATATTTT.

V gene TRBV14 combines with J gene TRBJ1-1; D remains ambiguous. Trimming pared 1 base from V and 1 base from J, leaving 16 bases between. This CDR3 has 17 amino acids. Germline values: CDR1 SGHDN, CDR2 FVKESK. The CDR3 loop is CASSQANAGSPNTEAFF. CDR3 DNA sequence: TGTGCCAGCAGCCAAGCTAATGCGGGGTCCCCGAACACTGAAGCTTTCTTT. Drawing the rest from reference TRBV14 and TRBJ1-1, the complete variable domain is EAGVTQFPSHSVIEKGQTVTLRCDPISGHDNLYWYRRVMGKEIKFLLHFVKESKQDESGMPNNRFLAERTGGTYSTLKVQPAELEDSGVYFCASSQANAGSPNTEAFFGQGTRLTVV.

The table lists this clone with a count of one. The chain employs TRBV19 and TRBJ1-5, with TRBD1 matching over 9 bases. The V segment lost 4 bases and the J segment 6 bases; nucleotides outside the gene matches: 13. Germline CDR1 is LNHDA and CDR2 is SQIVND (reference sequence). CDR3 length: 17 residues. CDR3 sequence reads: CASSTRPRTGVSQPQHF. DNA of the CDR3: TGTGCCAGTAGTACCCGCCCCCGGACAGGGGTATCTCAGCCCCAGCATTTT.

CDR3 region: CASSATSGRAGGGELFF. CDR3 nucleotide sequence: TGTGCCAGCAGCGCAACTAGCGGGAGGGCCGGTGGCGGGGAGCTGTTTTTT. This chain connects TRBV3-1 (or the pseudogene TRBV3-2) to TRBJ2-2, with 13 nucleotides matching TRBD2. Trimming removed 5 bases from V and 7 bases from J; junction bases left unmatched: 10. Germline lookup yields CDR1 LGHDT and CDR2 YNNKEL (reference sequence). The length of the CDR3 is 17 residues.

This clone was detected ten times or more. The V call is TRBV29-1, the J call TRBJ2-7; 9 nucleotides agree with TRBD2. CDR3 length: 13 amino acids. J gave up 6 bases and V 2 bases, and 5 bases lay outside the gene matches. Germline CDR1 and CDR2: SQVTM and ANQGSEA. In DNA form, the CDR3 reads TGCAGCGTTGAAAATAGCGGGAGAGCCGAGCAGTACTTC. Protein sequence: CSVENSGRAEQYF.

CDR3 nucleotide sequence: TGCGCCAGCAGCACAGGATCAAGCGGGGGGGGCGCGGATACGCAGTATTTT. Translation gives CASSTGSSGGGADTQYF. V usage is TRBV5-1 and J usage is TRBJ2-3; 10 positions match TRBD2. CDR3 size: 17 residues. The junction had 14 bases not matched to a gene; V was cut back by 4 bases and J by 6 bases. Germline lookup yields CDR1 SGHRS and CDR2 YFSETQ.

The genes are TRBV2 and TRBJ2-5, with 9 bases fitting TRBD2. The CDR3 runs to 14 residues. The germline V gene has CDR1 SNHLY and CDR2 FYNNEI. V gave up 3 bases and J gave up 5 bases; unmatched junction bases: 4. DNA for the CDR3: TGTGCCAGCAGTGAGCGGGAGGGCCCGGAGACCCAGTACTTC. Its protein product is CASSEREGPETQYF.

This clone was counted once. The CDR3 region is CASSYRDSYEQYF. The CDR3 DNA is TGTGCCAGCAGCTACCGGGACAGCTACGAGCAGTACTTC. V and J are TRBV7-9 and TRBJ2-7; 7 bases are shared with TRBD1. Trimming took 4 bases from V and 3 from J; bases not matched to a gene: 3. The germline CDR1 and CDR2 sequences are SEHNR and FQNEAQ (reference sequence). This CDR3 is built from 13 residues. Variable domain in full (rest from reference TRBV7-9 and TRBJ2-7): DTGVSQNPRHKITKRGQNVTFRCDPISEHNRLYWYRQTLGQGPEFLTYFQNEAQLEKSRLLSDRFSAERPKGSFSTLEIQRTEQGDSAMYLCASSYRDSYEQYFGPGTRLTVT.

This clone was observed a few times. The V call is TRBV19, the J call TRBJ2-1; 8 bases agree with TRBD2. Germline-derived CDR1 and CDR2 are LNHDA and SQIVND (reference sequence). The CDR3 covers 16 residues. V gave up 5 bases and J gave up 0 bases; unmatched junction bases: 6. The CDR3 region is CASSFREGSSYNEQFF. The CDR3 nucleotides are TGTGCCAGTAGTTTCCGGGAGGGGAGCTCCTACAATGAGCAGTTCTTC.

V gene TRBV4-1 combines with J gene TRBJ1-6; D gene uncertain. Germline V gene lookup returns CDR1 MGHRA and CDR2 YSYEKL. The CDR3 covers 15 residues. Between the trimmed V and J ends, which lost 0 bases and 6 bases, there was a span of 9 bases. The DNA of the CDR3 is TGCGCCAGCAGCCAAGAACCAGTTCCTAATTCACCCCTCCACTTT. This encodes CASSQEPVPNSPLHF.

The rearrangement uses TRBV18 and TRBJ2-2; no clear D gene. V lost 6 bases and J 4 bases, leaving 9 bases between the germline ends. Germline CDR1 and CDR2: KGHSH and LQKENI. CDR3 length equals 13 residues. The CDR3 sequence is CASSRLVTGELFF. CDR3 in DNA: TGTGCCAGCTCTAGACTTGTCACCGGGGAGCTGTTTTTT.

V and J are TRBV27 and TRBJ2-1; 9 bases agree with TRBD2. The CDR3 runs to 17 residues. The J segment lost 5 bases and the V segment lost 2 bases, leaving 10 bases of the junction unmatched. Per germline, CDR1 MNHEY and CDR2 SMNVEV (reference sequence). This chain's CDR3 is CASSLVRLAGKDNEQFF. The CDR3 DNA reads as TGTGCCAGCAGTTTAGTGCGGCTAGCGGGGAAAGACAATGAGCAGTTCTTC.

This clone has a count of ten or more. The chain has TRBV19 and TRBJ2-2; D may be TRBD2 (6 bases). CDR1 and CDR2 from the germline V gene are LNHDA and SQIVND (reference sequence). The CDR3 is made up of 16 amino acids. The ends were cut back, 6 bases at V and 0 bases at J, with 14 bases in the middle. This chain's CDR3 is CASSRRRGANTGELFF. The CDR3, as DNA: TGTGCCAGTAGCCGCCGCCGCGGGGCGAACACCGGGGAGCTGTTTTTT.

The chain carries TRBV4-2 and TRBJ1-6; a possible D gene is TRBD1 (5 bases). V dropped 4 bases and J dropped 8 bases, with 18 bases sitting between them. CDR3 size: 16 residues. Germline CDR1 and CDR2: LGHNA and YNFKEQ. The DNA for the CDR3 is TGTGCCAGCAGCCCTAGCGAAGGGGACGGATATTCACCCCTCCACTTT. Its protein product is CASSPSEGDGYSPLHF.

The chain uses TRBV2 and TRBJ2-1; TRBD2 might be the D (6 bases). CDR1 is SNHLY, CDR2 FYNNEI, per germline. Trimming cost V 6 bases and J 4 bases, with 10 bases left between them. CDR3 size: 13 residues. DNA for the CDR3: TGTGCCAGCAGGGAGGGACGGTACAATGAGCAGTTCTTC. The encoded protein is CASREGRYNEQFF.

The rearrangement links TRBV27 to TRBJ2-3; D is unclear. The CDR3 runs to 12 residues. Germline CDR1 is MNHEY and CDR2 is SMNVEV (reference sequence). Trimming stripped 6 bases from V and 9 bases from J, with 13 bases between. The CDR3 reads CASSSLGRTQYF. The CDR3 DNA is TGTGCCAGCAGCTCCCTAGGTAGGACGCAGTATTTT.

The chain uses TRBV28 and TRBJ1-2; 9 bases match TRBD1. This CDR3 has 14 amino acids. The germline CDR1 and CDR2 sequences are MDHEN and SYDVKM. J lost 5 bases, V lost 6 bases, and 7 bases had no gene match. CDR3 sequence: CASSLQGAGYGYTF. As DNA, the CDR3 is TGTGCCAGCAGCCTACAGGGGGCGGGGTATGGCTACACCTTC.

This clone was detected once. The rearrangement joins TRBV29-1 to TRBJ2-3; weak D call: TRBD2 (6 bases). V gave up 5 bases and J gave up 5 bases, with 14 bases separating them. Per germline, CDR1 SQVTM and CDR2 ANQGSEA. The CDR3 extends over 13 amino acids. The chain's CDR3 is CSVRPLALDTQYF. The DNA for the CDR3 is TGCAGCGTTCGCCCGCTAGCGCTAGATACGCAGTATTTT.

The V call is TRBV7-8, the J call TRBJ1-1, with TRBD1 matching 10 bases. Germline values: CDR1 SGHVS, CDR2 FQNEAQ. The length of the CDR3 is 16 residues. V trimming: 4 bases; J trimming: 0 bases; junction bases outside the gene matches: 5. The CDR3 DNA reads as TGTGCCAGCAGCTCCTGGGGACAGGGGATGAACACTGAAGCTTTCTTT. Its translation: CASSSWGQGMNTEAFF.

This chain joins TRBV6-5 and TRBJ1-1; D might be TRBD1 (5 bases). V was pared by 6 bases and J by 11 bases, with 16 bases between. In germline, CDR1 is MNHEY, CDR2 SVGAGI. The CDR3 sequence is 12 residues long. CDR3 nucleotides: TGTGCCAGCAGCCCCGTCATTGGGGCCGCTTTCTTT. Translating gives CASSPVIGAAFF.

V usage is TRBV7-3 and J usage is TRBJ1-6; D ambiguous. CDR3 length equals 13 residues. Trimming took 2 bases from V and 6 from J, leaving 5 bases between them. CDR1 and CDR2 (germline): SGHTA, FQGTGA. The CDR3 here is CASSLSVNSPLHF. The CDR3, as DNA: TGTGCCAGCAGCTTATCGGTTAATTCACCCCTCCACTTT.

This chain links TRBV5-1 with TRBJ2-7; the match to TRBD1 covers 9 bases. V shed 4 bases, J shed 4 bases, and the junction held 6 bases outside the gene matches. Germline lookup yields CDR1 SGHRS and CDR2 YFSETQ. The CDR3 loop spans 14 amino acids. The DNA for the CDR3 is TGCGCCAGCAGCCTATGGGACAGGGCATACGAGCAGTACTTC. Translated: CASSLWDRAYEQYF.

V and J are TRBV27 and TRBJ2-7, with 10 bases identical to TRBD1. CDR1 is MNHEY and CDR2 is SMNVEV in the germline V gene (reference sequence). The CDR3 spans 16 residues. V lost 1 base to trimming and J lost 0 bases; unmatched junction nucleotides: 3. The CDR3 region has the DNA TGTGCCAGCAGTTTATTACGGACAGGGGGCTCCTACGAGCAGTACTTC. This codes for CASSLLRTGGSYEQYF.

This CDR3 is CASRLLVAGVSEKLFF. CDR3 nucleotides: TGTGCCAGCCGTTTGTTGGTGGCAGGGGTAAGTGAAAAACTGTTTTTT. The chain is built from TRBV21-1 and TRBJ1-4; the table's TRBD1 call for D was not verified on the DNA. TRBV21-1 counts as a pseudogene. CDR3 size: 16 residues.